This TCR beta chain was captured in a study of radiotherapy plus CTLA-4 blockade in lung cancer. Study context: Objective responses were recorded in around a sixth of patients, with disease control recorded in less than 40%. Study conclusions and caveats: Clones derived from tumor TCRs expanded in blood after radiotherapy plus ipilimumab.

Receiving focal radiation plus CTLA-4 blockade with ipilimumab were patients who had chemo-refractory metastatic non-small-cell lung cancer. The CDR3 loop spans 15 amino acids. Germline V gives CDR1 SGDLS, CDR2 YYNGEE. Germline trimming cut 4 bases from V and 1 base from J; bases unmatched to any gene: 4. Regarding this clone: Its antigen is unidentified.

The protocol was immunoSEQ multiplex PCR, while the TCRdb copy is restricted to in-frame clones and leaves out a portion. Here the sample spans just over 60,000 clones, 60% to 85% being singletons. The sample was peripheral blood, taken from a patient treated with radiotherapy plus ipilimumab. This TCR was recovered from a human donor with non-small cell lung cancer who had a complete response to radiotherapy plus ipilimumab. This chain connects TRBV9 to TRBJ2-1; 8 positions match TRBD1. The CDR3 nucleotides are TGTGCCAGCAGCCAAACAGGGGGGTCCTACAATGAGCAGTTCTTC. It yields the protein CASSQTGGSYNEQFF.